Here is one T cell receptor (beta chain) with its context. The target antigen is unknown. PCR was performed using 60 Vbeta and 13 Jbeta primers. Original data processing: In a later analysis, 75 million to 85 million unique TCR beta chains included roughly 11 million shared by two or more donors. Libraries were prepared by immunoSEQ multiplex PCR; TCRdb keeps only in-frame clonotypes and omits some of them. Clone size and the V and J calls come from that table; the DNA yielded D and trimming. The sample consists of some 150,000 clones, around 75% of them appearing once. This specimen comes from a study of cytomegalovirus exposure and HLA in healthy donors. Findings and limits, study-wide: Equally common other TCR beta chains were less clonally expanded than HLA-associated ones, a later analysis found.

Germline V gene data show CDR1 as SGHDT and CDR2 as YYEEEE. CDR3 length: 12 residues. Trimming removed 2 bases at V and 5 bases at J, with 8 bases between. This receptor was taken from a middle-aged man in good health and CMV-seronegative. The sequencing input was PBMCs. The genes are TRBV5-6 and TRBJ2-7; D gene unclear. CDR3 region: CASSFLRNEQYF. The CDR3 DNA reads TGTGCCAGCAGCTTCCTGCGGAACGAGCAGTACTTC.